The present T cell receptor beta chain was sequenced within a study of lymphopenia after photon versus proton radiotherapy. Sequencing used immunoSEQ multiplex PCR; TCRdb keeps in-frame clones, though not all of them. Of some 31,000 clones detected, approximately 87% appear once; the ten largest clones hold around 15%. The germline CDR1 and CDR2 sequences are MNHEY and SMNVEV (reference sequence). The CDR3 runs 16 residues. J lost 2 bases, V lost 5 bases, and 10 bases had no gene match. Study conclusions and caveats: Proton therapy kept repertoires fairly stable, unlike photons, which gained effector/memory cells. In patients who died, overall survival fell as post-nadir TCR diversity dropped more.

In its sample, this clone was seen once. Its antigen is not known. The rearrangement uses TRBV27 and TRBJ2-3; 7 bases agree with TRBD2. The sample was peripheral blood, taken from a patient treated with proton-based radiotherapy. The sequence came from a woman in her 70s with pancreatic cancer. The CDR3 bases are TGTGCCAGCAGTCTCGCTAGCGGAGGGTACACAGATACGCAGTATTTT. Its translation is CASSLASGGYTDTQYF.